Given below is one TCR beta chain in context. Recovered status applied to Cohort 3 donors who had two consecutive negative PCRs. It also applied to those with clearance or with symptom resolution. This entry belongs to a study of blood T cell repertoires in COVID-19. The protocol was immunoSEQ multiplex PCR, while the TCRdb copy is restricted to in-frame clones and leaves out a portion. This sample has roughly 200,000 clones, with 90% found just once. V gave up 6 bases and J gave up 7 bases; unmatched junction bases: 9. This CDR3 region has 14 residues. The germline CDR1 and CDR2 sequences are SGHTS and YDEGEE.

The sequence was obtained from a man aged 25-45 years who had recovered from COVID-19. The gene calls are TRBV5-8 and TRBJ1-5; 8 bases agree with TRBD1. Material for sequencing was PBMCs or T cells enriched from blood (not recorded which). CDR3 region: CASTVGAGGQPQHF. Written as DNA, the CDR3 is TGTGCCAGCACCGTAGGGGCAGGGGGCCAGCCCCAGCATTTT.